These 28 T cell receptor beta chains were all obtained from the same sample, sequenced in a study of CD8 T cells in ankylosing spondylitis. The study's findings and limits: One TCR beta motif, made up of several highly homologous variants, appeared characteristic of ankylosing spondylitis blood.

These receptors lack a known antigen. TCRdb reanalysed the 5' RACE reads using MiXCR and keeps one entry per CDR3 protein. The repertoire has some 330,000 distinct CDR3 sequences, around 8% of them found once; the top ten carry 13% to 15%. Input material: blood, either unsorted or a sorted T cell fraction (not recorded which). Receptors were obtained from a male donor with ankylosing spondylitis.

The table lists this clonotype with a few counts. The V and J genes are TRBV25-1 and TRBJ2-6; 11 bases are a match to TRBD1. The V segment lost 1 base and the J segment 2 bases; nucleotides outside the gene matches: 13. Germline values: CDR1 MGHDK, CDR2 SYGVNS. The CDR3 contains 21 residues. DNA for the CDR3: TGTGCCAGCAGTGAATGGTTATTTCGGGGACAGGGGGACCCTGGGGCCAACGTCCTGACTTTC. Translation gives CASSEWLFRGQGDPGANVLTF.

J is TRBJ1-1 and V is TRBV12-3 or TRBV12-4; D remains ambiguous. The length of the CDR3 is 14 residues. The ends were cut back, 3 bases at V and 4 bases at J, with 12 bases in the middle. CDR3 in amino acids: CASSFGVTRTEAFF. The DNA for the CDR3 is TGTGCCAGCAGTTTCGGAGTAACCCGCACTGAAGCTTTCTTT.

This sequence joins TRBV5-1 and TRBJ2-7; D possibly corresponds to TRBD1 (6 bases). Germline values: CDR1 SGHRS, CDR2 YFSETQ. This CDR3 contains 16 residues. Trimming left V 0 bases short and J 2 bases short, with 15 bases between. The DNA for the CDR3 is TGCGCCAGCAGCTTGGGGACAGTTTCCCGAACCTACGAGCAGTACTTC. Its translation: CASSLGTVSRTYEQYF.

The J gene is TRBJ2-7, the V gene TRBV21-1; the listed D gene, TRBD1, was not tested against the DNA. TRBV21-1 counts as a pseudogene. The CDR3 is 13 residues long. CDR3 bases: TGTGCCAGCAGCCGATGGGGGGACTACGAGCAGTACTTC. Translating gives CASSRWGDYEQYF.

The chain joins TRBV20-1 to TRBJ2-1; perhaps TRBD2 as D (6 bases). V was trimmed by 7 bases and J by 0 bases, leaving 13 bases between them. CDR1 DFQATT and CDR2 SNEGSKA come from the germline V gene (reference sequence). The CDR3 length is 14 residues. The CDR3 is CSVSSGVSYNEQFF. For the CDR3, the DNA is TGCAGTGTAAGTAGCGGCGTCTCCTACAATGAGCAGTTCTTC.

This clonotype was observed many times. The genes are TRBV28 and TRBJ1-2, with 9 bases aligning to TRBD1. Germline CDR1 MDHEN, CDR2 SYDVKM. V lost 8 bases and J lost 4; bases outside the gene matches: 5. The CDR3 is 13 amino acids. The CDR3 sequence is CASHRGQVYGYTF. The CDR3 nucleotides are TGTGCCAGCCACAGGGGGCAAGTCTATGGCTACACCTTC.

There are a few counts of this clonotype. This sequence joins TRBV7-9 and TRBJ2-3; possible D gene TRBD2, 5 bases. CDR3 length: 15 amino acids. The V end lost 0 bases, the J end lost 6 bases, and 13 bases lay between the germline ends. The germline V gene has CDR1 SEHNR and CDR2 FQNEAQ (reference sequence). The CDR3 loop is CASSLARGPPDTQYF. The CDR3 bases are TGTGCCAGCAGCTTAGCTCGCGGGCCCCCCGATACGCAGTATTTT.

CDR3 sequence (DNA): TGTGCCAGCAGCCAGGCTACAGGGGACCTGTCCTACAATGAGCAGTTCTTC. Translation gives CASSQATGDLSYNEQFF. This rearrangement joins TRBV4-2 to TRBJ2-1; 7 bases map to TRBD1. Germline V lookup: CDR1 LGHNA, CDR2 YNFKEQ. The CDR3 loop spans 17 amino acids. V lost 3 bases, J lost 1 base, and 9 bases stayed unmatched.

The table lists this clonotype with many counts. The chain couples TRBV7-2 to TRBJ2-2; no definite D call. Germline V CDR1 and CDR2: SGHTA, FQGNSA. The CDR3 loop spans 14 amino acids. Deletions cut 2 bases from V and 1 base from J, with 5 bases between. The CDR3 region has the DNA TGTGCCAGCAGCTTACAGGTGAACACCGGGGAGCTGTTTTTT. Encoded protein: CASSLQVNTGELFF.

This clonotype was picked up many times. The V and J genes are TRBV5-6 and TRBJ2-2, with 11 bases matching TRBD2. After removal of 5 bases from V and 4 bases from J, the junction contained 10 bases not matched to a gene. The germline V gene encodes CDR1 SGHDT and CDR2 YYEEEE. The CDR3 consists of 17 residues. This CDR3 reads CASSFTSGSLGTGELFF. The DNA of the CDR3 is TGTGCCAGCAGTTTTACTAGCGGGAGTCTGGGCACCGGGGAGCTGTTTTTT.

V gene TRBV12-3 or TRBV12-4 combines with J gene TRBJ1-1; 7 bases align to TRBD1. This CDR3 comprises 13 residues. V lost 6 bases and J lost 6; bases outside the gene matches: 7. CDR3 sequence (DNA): TGTGCCAGCAGCCCAGGGGGGAATTCTGAAGCTTTCTTT. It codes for CASSPGGNSEAFF.

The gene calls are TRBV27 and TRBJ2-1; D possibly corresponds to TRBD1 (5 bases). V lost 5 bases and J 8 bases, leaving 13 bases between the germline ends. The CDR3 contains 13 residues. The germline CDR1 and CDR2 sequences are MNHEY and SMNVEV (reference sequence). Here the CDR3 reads CASSPQGSYEQFF. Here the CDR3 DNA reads TGTGCCAGCAGTCCTCAGGGATCGTATGAGCAGTTCTTC.

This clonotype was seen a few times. This chain's CDR3 is CASSESTGVYEQYF. CDR3 nucleotide sequence: TGTGCCAGCAGTGAATCGACAGGGGTCTACGAGCAGTACTTC. The chain combines TRBV25-1 with TRBJ2-7; TRBD1 aligns across 8 bases. Germline CDR1 is MGHDK and CDR2 is SYGVNS. There are 14 residues in the CDR3. The V segment lost 1 base and the J segment 3 bases; nucleotides outside the gene matches: 2.

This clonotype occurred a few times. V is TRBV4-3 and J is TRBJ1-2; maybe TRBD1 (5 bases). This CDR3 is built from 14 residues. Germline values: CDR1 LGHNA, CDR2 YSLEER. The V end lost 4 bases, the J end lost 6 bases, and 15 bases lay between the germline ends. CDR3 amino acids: CASSPRAGGDGYTF. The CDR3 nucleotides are TGCGCCAGCAGCCCAAGAGCTGGGGGGGATGGCTACACCTTC.

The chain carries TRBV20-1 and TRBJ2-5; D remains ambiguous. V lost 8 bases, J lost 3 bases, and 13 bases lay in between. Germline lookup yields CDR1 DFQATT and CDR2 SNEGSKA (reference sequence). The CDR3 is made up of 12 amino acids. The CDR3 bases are TGCAGTCCTCGAAACCGTAAAGAGACCCAGTACTTC. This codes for CSPRNRKETQYF.

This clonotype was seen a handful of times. The CDR3 loop reads CASSLVRVGNQPQHF. The DNA of the CDR3 is TGTGCCAGCAGCTTAGTGCGGGTAGGCAATCAGCCCCAGCATTTT. The chain has TRBV7-2 and TRBJ1-5, with D unresolved. CDR1 is SGHTA and CDR2 is FQGNSA in the germline V gene. The CDR3 contains 15 residues. The V end was cut by 1 base, the J end by 2 bases, with 9 bases between.

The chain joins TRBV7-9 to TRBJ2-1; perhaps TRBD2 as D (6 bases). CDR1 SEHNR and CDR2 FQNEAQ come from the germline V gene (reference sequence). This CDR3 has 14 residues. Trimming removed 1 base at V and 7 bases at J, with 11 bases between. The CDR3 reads CASSLDAGRNEQFF. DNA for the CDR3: TGTGCCAGCAGCTTAGACGCGGGACGGAATGAGCAGTTCTTC.

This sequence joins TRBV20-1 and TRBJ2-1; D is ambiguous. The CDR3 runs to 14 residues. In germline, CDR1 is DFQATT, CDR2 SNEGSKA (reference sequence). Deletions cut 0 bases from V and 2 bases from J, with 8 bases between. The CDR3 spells CSARDRAAYNEQFF. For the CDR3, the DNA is TGCAGTGCTAGAGATCGGGCAGCCTACAATGAGCAGTTCTTC.

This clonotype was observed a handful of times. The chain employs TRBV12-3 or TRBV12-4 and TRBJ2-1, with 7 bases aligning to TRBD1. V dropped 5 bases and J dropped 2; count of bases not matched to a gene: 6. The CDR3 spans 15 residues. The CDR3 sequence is CASSAAGTAYNEQFF. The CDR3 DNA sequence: TGTGCCAGCAGTGCCGCCGGGACAGCCTACAATGAGCAGTTCTTC.

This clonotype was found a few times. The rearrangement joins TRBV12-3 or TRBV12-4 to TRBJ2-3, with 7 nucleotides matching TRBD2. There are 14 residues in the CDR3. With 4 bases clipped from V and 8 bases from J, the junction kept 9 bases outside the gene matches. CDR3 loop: CASSSNGRWGTQYF. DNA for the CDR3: TGTGCCAGCAGTTCCAACGGGAGGTGGGGTACGCAGTATTTT.

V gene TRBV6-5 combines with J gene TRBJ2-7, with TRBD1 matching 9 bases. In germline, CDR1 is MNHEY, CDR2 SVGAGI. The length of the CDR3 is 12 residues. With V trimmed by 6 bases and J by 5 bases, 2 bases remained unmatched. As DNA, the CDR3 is TGTGCCAGCAGGAGGACAGGGGACGAGCAGTACTTC. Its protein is CASRRTGDEQYF.

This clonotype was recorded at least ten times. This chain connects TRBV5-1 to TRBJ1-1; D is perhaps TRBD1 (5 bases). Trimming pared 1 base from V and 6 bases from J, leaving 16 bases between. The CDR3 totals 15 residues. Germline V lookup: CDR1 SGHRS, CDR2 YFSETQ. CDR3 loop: CASSLFPRAGAEAFF. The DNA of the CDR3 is TGCGCCAGCAGCTTGTTTCCCCGGGCGGGGGCTGAAGCTTTCTTT.

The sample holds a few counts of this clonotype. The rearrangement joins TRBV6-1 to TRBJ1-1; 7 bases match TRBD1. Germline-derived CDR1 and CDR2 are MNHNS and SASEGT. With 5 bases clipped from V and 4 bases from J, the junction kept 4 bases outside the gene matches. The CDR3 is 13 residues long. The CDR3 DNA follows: TGTGCCAGCAGTCCACAGGGGAGCACTGAAGCTTTCTTT. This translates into CASSPQGSTEAFF.

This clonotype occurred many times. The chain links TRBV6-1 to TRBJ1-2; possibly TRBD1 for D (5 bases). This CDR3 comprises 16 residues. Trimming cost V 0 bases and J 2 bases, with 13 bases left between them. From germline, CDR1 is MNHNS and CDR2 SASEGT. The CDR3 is CASSEATAARNYGYTF. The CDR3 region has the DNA TGTGCCAGCAGTGAAGCGACAGCAGCGAGAAACTATGGCTACACCTTC.

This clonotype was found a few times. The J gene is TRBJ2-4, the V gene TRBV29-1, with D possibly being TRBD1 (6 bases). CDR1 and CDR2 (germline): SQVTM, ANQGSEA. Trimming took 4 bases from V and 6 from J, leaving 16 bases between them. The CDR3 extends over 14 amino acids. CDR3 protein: CSVGDIGVGNIQYF. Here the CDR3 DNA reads TGCAGCGTTGGGGACATTGGGGTGGGAAACATTCAGTACTTC.

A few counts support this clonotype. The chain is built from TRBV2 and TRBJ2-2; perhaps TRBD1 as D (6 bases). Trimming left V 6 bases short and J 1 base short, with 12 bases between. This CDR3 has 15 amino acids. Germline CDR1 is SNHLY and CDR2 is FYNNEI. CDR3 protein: CASSQGSQNTGELFF. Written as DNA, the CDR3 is TGTGCCAGCAGCCAGGGGTCCCAGAACACCGGGGAGCTGTTTTTT.

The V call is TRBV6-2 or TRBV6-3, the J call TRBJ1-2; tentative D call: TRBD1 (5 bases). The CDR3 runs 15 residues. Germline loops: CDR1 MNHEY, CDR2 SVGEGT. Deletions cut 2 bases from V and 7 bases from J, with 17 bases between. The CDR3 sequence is CASSYRGRLRSGYTF. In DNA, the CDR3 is TGTGCCAGCAGTTACCGGGGACGGTTGAGATCTGGCTACACCTTC.

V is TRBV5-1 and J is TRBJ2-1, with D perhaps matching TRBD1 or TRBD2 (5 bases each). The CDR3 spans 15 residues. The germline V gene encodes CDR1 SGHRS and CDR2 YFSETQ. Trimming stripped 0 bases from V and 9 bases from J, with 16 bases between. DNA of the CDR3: TGCGCCAGCAGCTTGGCTGGGCCCTTTGGGGGTGAGCAGTTCTTC. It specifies CASSLAGPFGGEQFF.